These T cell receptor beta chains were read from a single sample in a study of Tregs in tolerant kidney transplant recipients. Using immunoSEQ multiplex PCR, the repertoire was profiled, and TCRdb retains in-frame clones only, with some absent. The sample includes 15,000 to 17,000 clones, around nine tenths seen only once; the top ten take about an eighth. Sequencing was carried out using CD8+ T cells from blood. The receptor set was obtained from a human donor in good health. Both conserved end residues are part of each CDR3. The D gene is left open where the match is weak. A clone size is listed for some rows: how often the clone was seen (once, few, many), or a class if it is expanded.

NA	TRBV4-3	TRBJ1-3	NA	TGCGCCAGCAGCCAAGATCCGGGTACAGGAAACACCATATATTTT	CASSQDPGTGNTIYF
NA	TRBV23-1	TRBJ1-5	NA	TGCGCCAGTTTCCGGGTTGTTCAGCCCCAGCATTTT	CASFRVVQPQHF
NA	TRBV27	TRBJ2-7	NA	TGTGCCAGCATGGGGCACGGACAGTACAACTACGAGCAGTACTTC	CASMGHGQYNYEQYF
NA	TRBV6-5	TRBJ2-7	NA	TGTGCCAGCAGCTATAGTAACGAGCAGTACTTC	CASSYSNEQYF
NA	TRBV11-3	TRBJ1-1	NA	TGTGCCAGCAGCTTAGGGGTGAACACTGAAGCTTTCTTT	CASSLGVNTEAFF
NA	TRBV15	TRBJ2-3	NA	TGTGCCACCAGCGAGGCCGGGGCAGATACGCAGTATTTT	CATSEAGADTQYF
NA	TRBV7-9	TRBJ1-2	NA	TGTGCCAGCAGCCTAGGGGTCGGTGCCTATGGCTACACCTTC	CASSLGVGAYGYTF
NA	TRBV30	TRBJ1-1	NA	TGTGCCTGGAGGGTAGGGGGGAACACTGAAGCTTTCTTT	CAWRVGGNTEAFF
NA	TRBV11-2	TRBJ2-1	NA	TGTGCCAGCAGCAGGACAGTGGGGTCCAATGAGCAGTTCTTC	CASSRTVGSNEQFF
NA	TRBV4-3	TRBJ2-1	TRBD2	TGCGCCAGCAGCCACCGTCGACTAGCGGGGGATCCCTACAATGAGCAGTTCTTC	CASSHRRLAGDPYNEQFF
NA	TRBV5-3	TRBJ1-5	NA	TGTGCCAGAAGCTTGGGAAGTCGAGGGGCAGGGCAGCCCCAGCATTTT	CARSLGSRGAGQPQHF
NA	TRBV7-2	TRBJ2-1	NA	TGTGCCAGCAGCCCCCCTGGGACTGCTTACAATGAGCAGTTCTTC	CASSPPGTAYNEQFF
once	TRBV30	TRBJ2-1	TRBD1	TGTGCCTGGAGTCCGGGACAGGCCTCAGAGCAGTTCTTC	CAWSPGQASEQFF
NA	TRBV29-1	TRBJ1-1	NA	TGCAGCGTTGAGGGTGGGGGTGAAGCTTTCTTT	CSVEGGGEAFF
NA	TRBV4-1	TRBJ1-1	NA	TGCGCCAGCAGCCAAGTTTTTGAGGGCACTGAAGCTTTCTTT	CASSQVFEGTEAFF
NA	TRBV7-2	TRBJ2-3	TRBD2	TGTGCCAGCAGCTTAGCAGGCGGGGGGGCAGATACGCAGTATTTT	CASSLAGGGADTQYF
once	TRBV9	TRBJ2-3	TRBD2	TGTGCCAGCAGCGCCGGGAGGGCCGGCACAGATACGCAGTATTTT	CASSAGRAGTDTQYF
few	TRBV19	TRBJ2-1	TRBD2	TGTGCCAGTAGTATAGCTAGCGGGGGGCTCTACAATGAGCAGTTCTTC	CASSIASGGLYNEQFF
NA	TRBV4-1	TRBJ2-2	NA	TGCGCCAGCAGCCAAATTACCGGGGAGCTGTTTTTT	CASSQITGELFF
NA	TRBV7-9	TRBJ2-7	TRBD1	TGTGCCAGCAGCTGGACGGGACAGGGGTGGGGATCCTACGAGCAGTACTTC	CASSWTGQGWGSYEQYF
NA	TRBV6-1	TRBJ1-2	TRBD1	TGTGCCAGCAGCGGACAGGGGCCTAACTATGGCTACACCTTC	CASSGQGPNYGYTF
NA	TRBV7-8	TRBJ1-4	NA	TGTGCCAGCAGCTTAGGGGGTGGGGATGAAAAACTGTTTTTT	CASSLGGGDEKLFF
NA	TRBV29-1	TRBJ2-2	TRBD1	TGCAGCGTCCGGGACAGGGTCACCGGGGAGCTGTTTTTT	CSVRDRVTGELFF
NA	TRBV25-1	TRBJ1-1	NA	TGTGCCAGCAGTGAATGGAGGGTAACTAACACTGAAGCTTTCTTT	CASSEWRVTNTEAFF
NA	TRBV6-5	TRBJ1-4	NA	TGTGCCAGCAGCCCCCTTGGGACTAATGAAAAACTGTTTTTT	CASSPLGTNEKLFF
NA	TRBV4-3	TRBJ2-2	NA	TGCGCCAGCAGCCAAGATCAGTCAGGGAGGAACACCGGGGAGCTGTTTTTT	CASSQDQSGRNTGELFF
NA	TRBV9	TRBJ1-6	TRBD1	TGTGCCAGCAGCCCCCACCGGACAGGGAGCTCGACACCCCTCCACTTT	CASSPHRTGSSTPLHF
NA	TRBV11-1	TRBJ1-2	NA	TGTGCCAGCAGCTCTTGGAGGGGGTTTAGCTATGGCTACACCTTC	CASSSWRGFSYGYTF
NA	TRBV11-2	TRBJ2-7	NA	TGTGCCAGCAGCTTAGGGGGGTTAGCTAGCGAGCAGTACTTC	CASSLGGLASEQYF
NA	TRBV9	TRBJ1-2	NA	TGTGCCAGCAGCCCCCGGGGGGCAGGCTATGGCTACACCTTC	CASSPRGAGYGYTF
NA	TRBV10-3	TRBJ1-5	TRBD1	TGTGCCATCAGTGATTGGCAGGGGGCGGGTCAGCCCCAGCATTTT	CAISDWQGAGQPQHF
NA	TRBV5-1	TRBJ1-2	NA	TGCGCCAGCAGCCGCCGCGTGGGAGATCTTGGCTACACCTTC	CASSRRVGDLGYTF
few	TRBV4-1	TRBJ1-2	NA	TGCGCCAGCAGCCAAGAAGTCTCTAACTATGGCTACACCTTC	CASSQEVSNYGYTF
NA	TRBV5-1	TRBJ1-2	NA	TGCGCCAGCAACATGGAAGGGACAACCTACACCTTC	CASNMEGTTYTF
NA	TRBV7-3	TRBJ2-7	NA	TGTGCCAGCAGCTTATCTGGGGGCCAGGACGAGCAGTACTTC	CASSLSGGQDEQYF
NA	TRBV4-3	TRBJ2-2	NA	TGCGCCAGCAGCCGTCTCTTGGGGCCTAGCGTGACCGGGGAGCTGTTTTTT	CASSRLLGPSVTGELFF
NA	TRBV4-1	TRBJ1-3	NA	TGCGCCAGCAGCCAAGTTAATTTTCAAGCGACAGCTGGCTCTGGAAACACCATATATTTT	CASSQVNFQATAGSGNTIYF
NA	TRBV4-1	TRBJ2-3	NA	TGCGCCAGCAGCCAAGAAAATGGGGCGGATACGCAGTATTTT	CASSQENGADTQYF
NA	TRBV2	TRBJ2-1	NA	TGTGCCAGCAGTGATGTTGCGGGGCCTTACAATGAGCAGTTCTTC	CASSDVAGPYNEQFF
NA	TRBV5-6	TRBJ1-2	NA	TGTGCCAGCAGCTTGGGGGGTGGAGATGGCTACACCTTC	CASSLGGGDGYTF
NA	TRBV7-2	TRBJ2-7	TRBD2	TGTGCCAGCAGCCCCAGAGACAGACGGGGAGGGTACGAGCAGTACTTC	CASSPRDRRGGYEQYF
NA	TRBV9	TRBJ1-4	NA	TGTGCCAGCAGCTCCGGTCGGGGGCTAGTTTTT	CASSSGRGLVF
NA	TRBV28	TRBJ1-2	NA	TGTGCCAGCAGTTTATCGTGGCAGGATGGCTACACCTTC	CASSLSWQDGYTF
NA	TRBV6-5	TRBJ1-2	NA	TGTGCCAGCAAATTGGGCAGCTGGGGTTTTGGCTACACCTTC	CASKLGSWGFGYTF
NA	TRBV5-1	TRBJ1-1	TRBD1	TGCGCCAGCAGCTGCGACAGGGGGCGACCCACTGAAGCTTTCTTT	CASSCDRGRPTEAFF
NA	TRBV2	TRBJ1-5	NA	TGTGCCAGCAGTCGACAGGAACCAAGCAATCAGCCCCAGCATTTT	CASSRQEPSNQPQHF
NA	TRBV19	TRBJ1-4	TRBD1	TGTGCCAGTAGGGACAGGGGGGATGAAAAACTGTTTTTT	CASRDRGDEKLFF
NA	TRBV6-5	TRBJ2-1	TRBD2	TGTGCCAGCAGTCCCGGGACTAGACCCTACAATGAGCAGTTCTTC	CASSPGTRPYNEQFF